One sample yielded the 15 T cell receptor beta chains listed below, sequenced in a study of shared clonotypes between healthy human individuals. The protocol was immunoSEQ multiplex PCR, while the TCRdb copy is restricted to in-frame clones and leaves out a portion. This sample yields hundreds of thousands of clones, of which around 96% are seen a single time; around 0.11% belongs to the top ten. Positively selected for CCR7, the CD45RO-negative cells used as naive CD8 cells excluded terminally differentiated effector memory CD45RA+ cells. Sequenced sample: naive CD8+ T cells sorted from blood. These receptors all stem from a woman aged 30 to 39 in good health.

The chain recombines TRBV19 with TRBJ2-1; 9 bases line up with TRBD2. V was pared by 5 bases and J by 3 bases, with 8 bases of the junction left unmatched. Germline V gene data show CDR1 as LNHDA and CDR2 as SQIVND (reference sequence). The length of the CDR3 is 16 residues. CDR3 bases: TGTGCCAGTAGTCCTCTCGCGGGGGGGCTCTACAATGAGCAGTTCTTC. Translated: CASSPLAGGLYNEQFF. The complete variable domain, with remaining parts taken from reference TRBV19 and TRBJ2-1, reads DGGITQSPKYLFRKEGQNVTLSCEQNLNHDAMYWYRQDPGQGLRLIYYSQIVNDFQKGDIAEGYSVSREKKESFPLTVTSAQKNPTAFYLCASSPLAGGLYNEQFFGPGTRLTVL.

The chain recombines TRBV28 with TRBJ1-6; D possibly corresponds to TRBD1 (5 bases). The germline CDR1 and CDR2 sequences are MDHEN and SYDVKM. CDR3 length: 15 amino acids. Between the trimmed V and J ends, which lost 5 bases and 8 bases, there was a span of 16 bases. The CDR3 nucleotides are TGTGCCAGCAGTCCTGCGGGGGTATGGGATTCACCCCTCCACTTT. Protein product: CASSPAGVWDSPLHF.

The count of this clone is one. J is TRBJ2-7 and V is TRBV21-1; TRBD2, the D gene given by the table, was not confirmed from the DNA. TRBV21-1 is classified as a pseudogene. The CDR3 runs 16 residues. The CDR3 loop is CASSKDVSGKSNEQYF. The DNA of the CDR3 is TGTGCCAGCAGCAAAGACGTTAGCGGGAAATCGAACGAGCAGTACTTC.

The V and J genes are TRBV10-1 and TRBJ2-1; D is uncertain. The germline V gene encodes CDR1 WNHNN and CDR2 SYGVQD (reference sequence). V gave up 2 bases and J gave up 0 bases, with 8 bases separating them. There are 15 residues in the CDR3. CDR3 sequence: CASSEGRYSYNEQFF. The CDR3 DNA reads as TGCGCCAGCAGTGAGGGCAGGTACTCCTACAATGAGCAGTTCTTC.

The CDR3 reads CASSQSERVETQYF. The CDR3 nucleotides read TGTGCCAGCAGCCAATCAGAAAGAGTTGAGACCCAGTACTTC. This chain links TRBV16 with TRBJ2-5; D unclear. The CDR3 spans 14 residues. The ends were cut back, 0 bases at V and 5 bases at J, with 10 bases in the middle. Germline V gene data show CDR1 as KGHSY and CDR2 as FQNENV.

The rearrangement links TRBV28 to TRBJ2-7, with 8 bases aligning to TRBD2. This CDR3 has 15 amino acids. Trimming cost V 5 bases and J 0 bases; bases outside gene matches: 6. Germline V gene lookup returns CDR1 MDHEN and CDR2 SYDVKM. CDR3 region: CASSTTSGSSYEQYF. The CDR3 bases are TGTGCCAGCAGTACAACTAGCGGATCCTCCTACGAGCAGTACTTC. The full variable domain, rest sourced from reference TRBV28 and TRBJ2-7, is DVKVTQSSRYLVKRTGEKVFLECVQDMDHENMFWYRQDPGLGLRLIYFSYDVKMKEKGDIPEGYSVSREKKERFSLILESASTNQTSMYLCASSTTSGSSYEQYFGPGTRLTVT.

This chain's CDR3 is CAWSVVGRTEAFF. In DNA form, the CDR3 reads TGTGCCTGGAGTGTAGTCGGTCGGACTGAAGCTTTCTTT. J is TRBJ1-1 and V is TRBV30; D ambiguous. The V and J ends lost 0 bases and 5 bases respectively, with 10 bases between them. Germline CDR1 reads GTSNPN; CDR2 reads SVGIG (reference sequence). CDR3 length equals 13 residues.

The table lists this clone with a count of one. The chain links TRBV19 to TRBJ1-5; no reliable D call. Germline lookup yields CDR1 LNHDA and CDR2 SQIVND (reference sequence). This CDR3 has 14 residues. Trimming shortened V by 3 bases and J by 4 bases, and 10 bases separated the two germline ends. CDR3 sequence reads: CASSIFLGNQPQHF. CDR3 nucleotide sequence: TGTGCCAGTAGTATTTTCTTGGGTAATCAGCCCCAGCATTTT.

The chain couples TRBV7-2 to TRBJ2-3, with TRBD2 matching over 7 bases. Germline loops: CDR1 SGHTA, CDR2 FQGNSA. With V trimmed by 4 bases and J by 5 bases, 12 bases remained unmatched. The CDR3 extends over 16 amino acids. For the CDR3, the DNA is TGTGCCAGCAGCTCGGGACTATCGTTCGGTCGAGATACGCAGTATTTT. Its translation is CASSSGLSFGRDTQYF.

The V call is TRBV27, the J call TRBJ2-7; 8 bases match TRBD1. After removal of 4 bases from V and 9 bases from J, the junction contained 11 bases not matched to a gene. This CDR3 contains 14 residues. Germline V CDR1 and CDR2: MNHEY, SMNVEV (reference sequence). In nucleotides, the CDR3 is TGTGCCAGCAGTTCCGGGACAGGCCTTTCGGGGCAGTACTTC. Translated, it gives CASSSGTGLSGQYF.

The V and J genes are TRBV27 and TRBJ1-5; no definite D call. This CDR3 has 13 residues. CDR1 is MNHEY, CDR2 SMNVEV, per germline (reference sequence). V was cut by 2 bases and J by 7 bases, with 9 bases left in between. CDR3 coding DNA: TGTGCCAGCAGTTTAGGGGAAAGGCAGCCCCAGCATTTT. This translates into CASSLGERQPQHF.

The chain carries TRBV15 and TRBJ2-3, with TRBD1 matching over 7 bases. Germline V gives CDR1 LNHNV, CDR2 YYDKDF (reference sequence). CDR3 length: 17 residues. With 2 bases clipped from V and 2 bases from J, the junction kept 10 bases outside the gene matches. This CDR3 reads CATSRNWDSLFTDTQYF. The CDR3 DNA follows: TGTGCCACCAGCAGAAACTGGGACAGCCTTTTCACAGATACGCAGTATTTT.

This rearrangement joins TRBV27 to TRBJ2-7; 7 bases are shared with TRBD1. This CDR3 region has 12 residues. V was clipped by 8 bases and J by 2 bases; unmatched bases: 3. Germline loops: CDR1 MNHEY, CDR2 SMNVEV (reference sequence). CDR3 sequence (DNA): TGTGCCAGCTGGGGACAGCCCTACGAGCAGTACTTC. Its translation: CASWGQPYEQYF.

The J gene is TRBJ1-5, the V gene TRBV19; D perhaps matches TRBD1 (6 bases). V was clipped by 1 base and J by 11 bases, with 12 bases between them. CDR3 size: 13 residues. Germline V lookup: CDR1 LNHDA, CDR2 SQIVND (reference sequence). The CDR3 DNA reads TGTGCCAGTAGTATAGTTCCTACAGGGTCCCAGCATTTT. It encodes CASSIVPTGSQHF.

DNA of the CDR3: TGTGCCACCAGCAGAGCCAGGGGACAGGGGTATTTCGAGCAGTACTTC. Translating gives CATSRARGQGYFEQYF. The chain has TRBV15 and TRBJ2-7; 10 positions agree with TRBD1. Germline V lookup: CDR1 LNHNV, CDR2 YYDKDF (reference sequence). Unmatched junction bases numbered 9, after V lost 1 base and J lost 6 bases. The CDR3 totals 16 residues.